This TCR beta chain was sequenced in a study of shared clonotypes between healthy human individuals. Study findings and constraints: Owing to a small donor count, the genetic and exposure-history diversity represented was limited. Memory subsets had estimated richness that was generally smaller than that of naive subsets.

As to this clone: What it recognizes is unknown.

This CDR3 spans 16 amino acids. The germline gives CDR1 LGHNA, CDR2 YSLEER. The germline V and J ends were trimmed by 4 bases and 0 bases, with 12 bases remaining between them. The repertoire was sequenced with immunoSEQ multiplex PCR; TCRdb's copy has only in-frame clones and lacks some. The sample holds some 2 million clones, around 95% seen once. The chain joins TRBV4-3 to TRBJ2-2; the D call may be TRBD1 or TRBD2 (5 bases each). This TCR was recovered from a man aged 18 to 29 in good health. Sample: naive CD4+ T cells sorted from blood. This sample's subset: CD45RA+ positively selected. The CDR3 protein is CASSRDAKANTGELFF. The CDR3 DNA sequence: TGCGCCAGCAGCCGGGACGCCAAGGCGAACACCGGGGAGCTGTTTTTT.